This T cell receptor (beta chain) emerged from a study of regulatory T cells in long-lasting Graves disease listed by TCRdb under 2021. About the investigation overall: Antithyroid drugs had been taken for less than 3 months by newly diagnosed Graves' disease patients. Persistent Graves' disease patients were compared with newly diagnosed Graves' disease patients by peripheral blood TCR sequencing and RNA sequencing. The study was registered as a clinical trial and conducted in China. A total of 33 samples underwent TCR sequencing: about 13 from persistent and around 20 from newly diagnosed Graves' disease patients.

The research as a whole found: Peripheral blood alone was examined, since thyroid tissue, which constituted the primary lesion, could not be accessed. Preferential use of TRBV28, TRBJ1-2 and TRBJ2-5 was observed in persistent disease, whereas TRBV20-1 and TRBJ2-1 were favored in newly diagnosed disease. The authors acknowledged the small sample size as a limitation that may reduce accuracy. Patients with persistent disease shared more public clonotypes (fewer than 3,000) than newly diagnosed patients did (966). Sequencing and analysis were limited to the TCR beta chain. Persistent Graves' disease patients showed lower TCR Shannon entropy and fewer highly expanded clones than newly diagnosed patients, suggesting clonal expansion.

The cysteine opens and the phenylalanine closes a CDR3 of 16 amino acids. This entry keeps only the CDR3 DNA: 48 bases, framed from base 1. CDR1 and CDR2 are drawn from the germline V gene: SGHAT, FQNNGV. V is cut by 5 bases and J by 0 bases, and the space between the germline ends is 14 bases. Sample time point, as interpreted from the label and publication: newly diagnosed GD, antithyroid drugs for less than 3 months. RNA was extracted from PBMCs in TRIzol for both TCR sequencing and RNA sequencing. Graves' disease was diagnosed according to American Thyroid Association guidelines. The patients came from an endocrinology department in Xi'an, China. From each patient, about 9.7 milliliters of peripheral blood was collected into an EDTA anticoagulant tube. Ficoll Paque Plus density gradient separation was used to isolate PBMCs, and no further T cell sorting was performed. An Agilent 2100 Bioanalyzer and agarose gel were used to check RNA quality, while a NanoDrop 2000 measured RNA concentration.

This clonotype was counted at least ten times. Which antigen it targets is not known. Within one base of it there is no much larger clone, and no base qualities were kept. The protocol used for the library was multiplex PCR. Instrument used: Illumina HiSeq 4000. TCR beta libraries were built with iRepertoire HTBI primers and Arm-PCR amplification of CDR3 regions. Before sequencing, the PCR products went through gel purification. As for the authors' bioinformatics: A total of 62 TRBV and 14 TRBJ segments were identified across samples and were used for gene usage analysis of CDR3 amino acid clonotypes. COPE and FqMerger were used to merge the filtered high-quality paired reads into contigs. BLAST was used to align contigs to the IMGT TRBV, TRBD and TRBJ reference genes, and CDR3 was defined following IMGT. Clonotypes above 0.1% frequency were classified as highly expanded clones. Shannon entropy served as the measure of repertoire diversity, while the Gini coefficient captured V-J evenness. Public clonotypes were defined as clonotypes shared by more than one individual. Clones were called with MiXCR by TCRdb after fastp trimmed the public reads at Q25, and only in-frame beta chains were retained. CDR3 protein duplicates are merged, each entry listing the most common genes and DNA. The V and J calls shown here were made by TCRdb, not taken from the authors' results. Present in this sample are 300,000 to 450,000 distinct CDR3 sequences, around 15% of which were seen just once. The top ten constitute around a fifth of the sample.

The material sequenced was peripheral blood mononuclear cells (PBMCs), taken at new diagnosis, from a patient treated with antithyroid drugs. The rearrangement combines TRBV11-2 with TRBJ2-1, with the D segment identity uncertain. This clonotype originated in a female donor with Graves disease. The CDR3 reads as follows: CASSPRPDLSYNEQFF. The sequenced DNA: TGTGCCAGCAGCCCCCGACCTGACCTCTCCTACAATGAGCAGTTCTTC.